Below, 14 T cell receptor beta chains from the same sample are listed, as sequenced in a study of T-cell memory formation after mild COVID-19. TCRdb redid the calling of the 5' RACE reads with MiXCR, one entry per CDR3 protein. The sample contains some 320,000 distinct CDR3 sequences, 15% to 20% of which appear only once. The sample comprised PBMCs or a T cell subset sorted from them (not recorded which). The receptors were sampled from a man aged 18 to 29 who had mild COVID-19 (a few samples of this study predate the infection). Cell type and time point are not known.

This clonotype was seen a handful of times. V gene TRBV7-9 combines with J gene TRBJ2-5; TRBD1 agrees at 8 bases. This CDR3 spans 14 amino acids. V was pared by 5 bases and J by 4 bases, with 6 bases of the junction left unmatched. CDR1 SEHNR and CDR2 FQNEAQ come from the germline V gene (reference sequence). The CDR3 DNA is TGTGCCAGCAGCCCCACAGGGGGAGGAGAGACCCAGTACTTC. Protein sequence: CASSPTGGGETQYF.

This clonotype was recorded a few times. The CDR3 is CASSLVAGSETQYF. The CDR3 bases are TGCGCCAGCAGCTTGGTCGCAGGGTCGGAGACCCAGTACTTC. The V call is TRBV5-1, the J call TRBJ2-5; tentatively, D is TRBD1 (5 bases). V was shortened by 0 bases and J by 5 bases, with 11 bases between the two germline ends. CDR1 is SGHRS, CDR2 YFSETQ, per germline. This CDR3 has 14 amino acids.

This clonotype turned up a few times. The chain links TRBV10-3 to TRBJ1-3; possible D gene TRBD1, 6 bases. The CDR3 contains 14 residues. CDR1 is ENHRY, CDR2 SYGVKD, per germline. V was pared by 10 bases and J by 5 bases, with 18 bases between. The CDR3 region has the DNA TGTGCCAGCAGGACAGATGTGAACCGAAACACCATATATTTT. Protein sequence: CASRTDVNRNTIYF.

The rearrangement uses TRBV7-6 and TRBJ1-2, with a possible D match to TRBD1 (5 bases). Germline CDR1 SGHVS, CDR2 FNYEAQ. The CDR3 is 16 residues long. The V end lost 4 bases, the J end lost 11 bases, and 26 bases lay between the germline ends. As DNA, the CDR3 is TGTGCCAGCAGCTCCAGACCAACGGGACCGCTCGGCCTATACACCTTC. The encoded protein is CASSSRPTGPLGLYTF.

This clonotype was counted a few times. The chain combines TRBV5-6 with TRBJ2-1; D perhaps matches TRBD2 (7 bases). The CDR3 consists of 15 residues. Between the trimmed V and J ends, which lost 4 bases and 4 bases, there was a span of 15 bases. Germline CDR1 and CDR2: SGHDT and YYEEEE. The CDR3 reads CASSLWGGRYNEQFF. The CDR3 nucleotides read TGTGCCAGCAGCCTTTGGGGGGGCCGTTACAATGAGCAGTTCTTC.

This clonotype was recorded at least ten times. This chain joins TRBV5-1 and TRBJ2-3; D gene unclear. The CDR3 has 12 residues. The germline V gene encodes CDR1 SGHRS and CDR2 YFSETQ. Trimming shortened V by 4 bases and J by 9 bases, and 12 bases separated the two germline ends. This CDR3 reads CASSRVGDTQYF. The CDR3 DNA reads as TGCGCCAGCAGCCGGGTGGGTGACACGCAGTATTTT.

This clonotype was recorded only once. The CDR3 nucleotides read TGTGCCAGCAGTTACCTCGGGGGGCGGGATGGCTACACCTTC. This gives the protein CASSYLGGRDGYTF. The genes are TRBV6-5 and TRBJ1-2, with D perhaps matching TRBD1 (6 bases). The V and J ends lost 2 bases and 6 bases respectively, with 13 bases between them. CDR3 length: 14 amino acids. Germline V CDR1 and CDR2: MNHEY, SVGAGI.

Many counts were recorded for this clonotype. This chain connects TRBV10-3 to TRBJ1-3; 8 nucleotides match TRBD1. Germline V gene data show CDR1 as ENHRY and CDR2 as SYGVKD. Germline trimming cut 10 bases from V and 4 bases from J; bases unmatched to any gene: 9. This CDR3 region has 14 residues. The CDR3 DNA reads TGTGCCACAAACCAGGGGGCGAGAGGAAACACCATATATTTT. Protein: CATNQGARGNTIYF.

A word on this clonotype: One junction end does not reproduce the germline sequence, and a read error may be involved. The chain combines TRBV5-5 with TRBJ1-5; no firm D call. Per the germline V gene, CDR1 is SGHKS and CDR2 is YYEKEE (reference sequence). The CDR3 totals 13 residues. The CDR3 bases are TGTGCCAGCAGCTTGCAGAGCAATCAGCCCCCGCATTTT. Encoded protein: CASSLQSNQPPHF.

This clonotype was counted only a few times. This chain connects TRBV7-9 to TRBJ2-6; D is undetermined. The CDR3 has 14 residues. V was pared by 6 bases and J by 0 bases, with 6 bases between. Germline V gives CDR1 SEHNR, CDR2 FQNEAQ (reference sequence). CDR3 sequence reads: CASRRNSGANVLTF. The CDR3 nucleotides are TGTGCCAGCAGGCGGAACTCTGGGGCCAACGTCCTGACTTTC.

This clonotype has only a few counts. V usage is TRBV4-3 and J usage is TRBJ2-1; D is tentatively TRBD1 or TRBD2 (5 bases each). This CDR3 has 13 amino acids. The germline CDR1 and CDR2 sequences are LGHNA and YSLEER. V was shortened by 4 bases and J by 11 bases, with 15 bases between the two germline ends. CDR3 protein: CASSLRSGTKQFF. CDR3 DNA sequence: TGCGCCAGCAGCCTAAGGTCCGGGACCAAGCAGTTCTTC.

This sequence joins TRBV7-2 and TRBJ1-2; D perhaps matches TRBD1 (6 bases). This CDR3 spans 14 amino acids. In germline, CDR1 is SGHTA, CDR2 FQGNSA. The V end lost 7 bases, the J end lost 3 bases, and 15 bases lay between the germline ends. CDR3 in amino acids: CASNTAGGDYGYTF. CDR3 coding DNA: TGTGCCAGCAACACGGCGGGGGGCGACTATGGCTACACCTTC. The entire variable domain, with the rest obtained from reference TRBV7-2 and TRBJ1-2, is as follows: GAGVSQSPSNKVTEKGKDVELRCDPISGHTALYWYRQSLGQGLEFLIYFQGNSAPDKSGLPSDRFSAERTGGSVSTLTIQRTQQEDSAVYLCASNTAGGDYGYTFGSGTRLTVV.

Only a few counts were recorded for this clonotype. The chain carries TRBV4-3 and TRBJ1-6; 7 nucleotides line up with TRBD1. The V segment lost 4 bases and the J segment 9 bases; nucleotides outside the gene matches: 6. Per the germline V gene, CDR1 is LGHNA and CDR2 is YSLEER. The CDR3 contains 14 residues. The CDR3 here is CASSPRQGVSPLHF. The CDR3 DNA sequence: TGCGCCAGCAGCCCTCGACAGGGCGTTTCACCCCTCCACTTT.

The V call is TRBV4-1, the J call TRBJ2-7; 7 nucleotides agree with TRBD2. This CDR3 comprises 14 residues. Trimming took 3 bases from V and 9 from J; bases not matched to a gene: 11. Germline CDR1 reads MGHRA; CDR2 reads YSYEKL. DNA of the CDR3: TGCGCCAGCAGCCACCCGGGGGGAGGGCCAGGGCAGTACTTC. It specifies CASSHPGGGPGQYF.